The 27 T cell receptor beta chains presented below share a single source sample, sequenced in a study of T cell repertoires in cytomegalovirus infection. A single record per CDR3 protein comes from TCRdb applying MiXCR to the reads. The sample carries about 140,000 distinct CDR3 sequences, roughly 6% recorded once. Input material: PBMCs. The source is a human donor in good health (CMV status not recorded). Some clones in this sample may be carry-over from other donors' samples.

This clonotype occurred many times. The rearrangement uses TRBV19 and TRBJ1-5, with D possibly being TRBD1 (5 bases). V was cut by 6 bases and J by 0 bases, with 12 bases left in between. The CDR3 runs 15 residues. Per the germline V gene, CDR1 is LNHDA and CDR2 is SQIVND (reference sequence). In nucleotides, the CDR3 is TGTGCCAGTAGGTCCAGGGAAATTAGCAATCAGCCCCAGCATTTT. This encodes CASRSREISNQPQHF.

This clonotype came up many times. The genes are TRBV7-2 and TRBJ1-2, with D possibly matching TRBD1 (5 bases). The V gene's germline CDR1 is SGHTA and CDR2 FQGNSA. The V gene lost 2 bases and the J gene lost 2 bases, with 18 bases spanning the gap. The CDR3 contains 17 residues. The CDR3 nucleotides read TGTGCCAGCAGCTTACGTTTTTGGGCAGGGATGAACTATGGCTACACCTTC. This encodes CASSLRFWAGMNYGYTF.

This clonotype was counted between two and nine times. The gene calls are TRBV6-5 and TRBJ2-2; no clear D gene. With 3 bases removed from V and 6 bases from J, the gap between germline ends came to 20 bases. Germline CDR1 and CDR2: MNHEY and SVGAGI. The CDR3 runs to 17 residues. The CDR3 nucleotides read TGTGCCAGCAGTTATCAGATAGGCCCTAAAAGGCCCGGGGAGCTGTTTTTT. This sequence encodes CASSYQIGPKRPGELFF.

This clonotype was counted between two and nine times. The chain combines TRBV7-9 with TRBJ1-3, with D unresolved. CDR3 length: 15 amino acids. In germline, CDR1 is SEHNR, CDR2 FQNEAQ (reference sequence). Trimming took off 0 bases at V and 15 bases at J, with 21 bases between the two ends. Written as DNA, the CDR3 is TGTGCCAGCAGCTTAGCAACCTCCCCAATCTCGCCTACATATTTT. Translated: CASSLATSPISPTYF. Based on the CDR3 plus reference TRBV7-9 and TRBJ1-3, the full variable domain is DTGVSQNPRHKITKRGQNVTFRCDPISEHNRLYWYRQTLGQGPEFLTYFQNEAQLEKSRLLSDRFSAERPKGSFSTLEIQRTEQGDSAMYLCASSLATSPISPTYFGEGSWLTVV.

This clonotype has a handful of counts. The V gene is TRBV11-2, the J gene TRBJ1-1; D not certain. The CDR3 consists of 13 residues. V was trimmed by 3 bases and J by 8 bases, leaving 13 bases between them. The germline gives CDR1 SGHAT, CDR2 FQNNGV. CDR3 amino acids: CASSFPPTTEAFF. DNA of the CDR3: TGTGCCAGCAGCTTCCCTCCTACCACCGAAGCTTTCTTT.

This clonotype was detected ten times or more. The chain combines TRBV29-1 with TRBJ2-4; D is unclear. The CDR3 contains 14 residues. Germline V gene data show CDR1 as SQVTM and CDR2 as ANQGSEA. The V end was cut by 1 base, the J end by 0 bases, with 7 bases between. The DNA for the CDR3 is TGCAGCGTTGAAGTGTGGGGAGCCAAAAACATTCAGTACTTC. Residues: CSVEVWGAKNIQYF.

This clonotype came up many times. The chain couples TRBV7-2 to TRBJ1-6, with D tentatively TRBD1 (6 bases). V was trimmed by 3 bases and J by 8 bases, leaving 14 bases between them. The CDR3 is 15 residues long. Germline CDR1 reads SGHTA; CDR2 reads FQGNSA. This CDR3 reads CASSLAGARDSPLHF. CDR3 nucleotide sequence: TGTGCCAGCAGCTTGGCAGGGGCGAGGGATTCACCCCTCCACTTT.

This clonotype was seen repeatedly, ten times or more. This chain connects TRBV25-1 to TRBJ1-2; D is undetermined. This CDR3 spans 16 amino acids. Per germline, CDR1 MGHDK and CDR2 SYGVNS. The V end was cut by 3 bases, the J end by 4 bases, with 18 bases between. The CDR3 sequence: CASSDPGGGLSYGYTF. The DNA of the CDR3 is TGTGCCAGCAGTGACCCGGGAGGTGGGTTAAGCTATGGCTACACCTTC.

At least ten counts were recorded for this clonotype. DNA of the CDR3: TGTGCCAGCTCCCCTAAGGGCGCGGGGCCCTCTGGGGCCAACGTCCTGACTTTC. Translated: CASSPKGAGPSGANVLTF. V usage is TRBV28 and J usage is TRBJ2-6, with D perhaps matching TRBD2 (6 bases). Germline lookup yields CDR1 MDHEN and CDR2 SYDVKM. The CDR3 is made up of 18 amino acids. V lost 8 bases and J 0 bases, leaving 20 bases between the germline ends.

Ten or more counts support this clonotype. The rearrangement uses TRBV20-1 and TRBJ1-5, with 11 positions matching TRBD1. Germline V gene lookup returns CDR1 DFQATT and CDR2 SNEGSKA (reference sequence). The CDR3 runs to 15 residues. Trimming cost V 4 bases and J 5 bases; bases outside gene matches: 7. This chain's CDR3 is CSATRDRGYDQPQHF. The CDR3 DNA follows: TGCAGTGCTACGCGGGACAGGGGGTATGATCAGCCCCAGCATTTT.

In this sample, this clonotype turned up a few times. This chain connects TRBV29-1 to TRBJ1-2; D gene ambiguous. The CDR3 sequence is 15 residues long. In germline, CDR1 is SQVTM, CDR2 ANQGSEA. Trimming cost V 3 bases and J 4 bases, with 18 bases left between them. Here the CDR3 DNA reads TGCAGCGTTGACGATAGGGCAGGAGAGCTCTATGGCTACACCTTC. Translated: CSVDDRAGELYGYTF.

In this sample, this clonotype turned up a few times. J is TRBJ2-7 and V is TRBV19; D possibly corresponds to TRBD2 (5 bases). This CDR3 has 14 amino acids. Germline assignment: CDR1 LNHDA and CDR2 SQIVND (reference sequence). The ends were cut back, 3 bases at V and 0 bases at J, with 9 bases in the middle. CDR3 in amino acids: CASSIGGSSYEQYF. CDR3 coding DNA: TGTGCCAGTAGTATTGGTGGGAGCTCCTACGAGCAGTACTTC.

There are many counts of this clonotype. The rearrangement links TRBV5-6 to TRBJ2-2; D may match TRBD1 or TRBD2 (5 bases each). Germline assignment: CDR1 SGHDT and CDR2 YYEEEE. The V end lost 4 bases, the J end lost 2 bases, and 18 bases lay between the germline ends. CDR3 size: 17 residues. CDR3 nucleotides: TGTGCCAGCAGCCTCGGGGCTCACCGCGACAACACCGGGGAGCTGTTTTTT. This gives the protein CASSLGAHRDNTGELFF. The complete variable domain, with remaining parts taken from reference TRBV5-6 and TRBJ2-2, reads DAGVTQSPTHLIKTRGQQVTLRCSPKSGHDTVSWYQQALGQGPQFIFQYYEEEERQRGNFPDRFSGHQFPNYSSELNVNALLLGDSALYLCASSLGAHRDNTGELFFGEGSRLTVL.

In its sample, this clonotype was seen many times. This rearrangement joins TRBV6-2 or TRBV6-3 to TRBJ2-4, with 11 bases that match TRBD2. This CDR3 comprises 19 residues. The germline CDR1 and CDR2 sequences are MNHEY and SVGEGT. V lost 2 bases and J lost 6; bases outside the gene matches: 15. CDR3: CASSYVPSGGYLGRNIQYF. As DNA, the CDR3 is TGTGCCAGCAGTTACGTCCCTAGCGGGGGGTACTTGGGTAGAAACATTCAGTACTTC.

The chain employs TRBV10-3 and TRBJ1-2; TRBD1 might be the D (6 bases). CDR3 size: 14 residues. Germline values: CDR1 ENHRY, CDR2 SYGVKD. With 10 bases removed from V and 4 bases from J, the gap between germline ends came to 19 bases. This chain's CDR3 is CATHLGGAGYGYTF. CDR3 DNA: TGTGCCACCCATCTGGGGGGCGCAGGCTATGGCTACACCTTC.

This clonotype was picked up many times. This chain connects TRBV7-2 to TRBJ1-1; D gene ambiguous. Germline values: CDR1 SGHTA, CDR2 FQGNSA. The CDR3 spans 13 residues. V lost 1 base, J lost 6 bases, and 9 bases lay in between. The CDR3 sequence: CASSLDRGPEAFF. Written as DNA, the CDR3 is TGTGCCAGCAGCTTAGACCGAGGGCCTGAAGCTTTCTTT.

At least ten counts were recorded for this clonotype. The chain links TRBV7-2 to TRBJ1-1; no firm D call. The CDR3 runs to 14 residues. Germline V gene sequence: CDR1 SGHTA, CDR2 FQGNSA. The ends were cut back, 1 base at V and 1 base at J, with 7 bases in the middle. This CDR3 reads CASSLEVTNTEAFF. DNA for the CDR3: TGTGCCAGCAGCTTAGAGGTGACGAACACTGAAGCTTTCTTT.

There are a few counts of this clonotype. The J gene is TRBJ1-5, the V gene TRBV10-2, with no clear D. CDR1 WSHSY and CDR2 SAAADI come from the germline V gene. The CDR3 runs 12 residues. V lost 5 bases and J lost 6, with 8 bases in between. This chain's CDR3 is CASSSGTQPQHF. The CDR3 bases are TGCGCCAGCAGTTCGGGAACTCAGCCCCAGCATTTT.

This clonotype was recorded a few times. The chain combines TRBV15 with TRBJ2-2; 7 bases line up with TRBD1. Germline trimming cut 4 bases from V and 1 base from J; bases unmatched to any gene: 3. Germline assignment: CDR1 LNHNV and CDR2 YYDKDF (reference sequence). The CDR3 length is 15 residues. This chain's CDR3 is CATSKRTGNTGELFF. Here the CDR3 DNA reads TGTGCCACCAGCAAACGGACAGGGAACACCGGGGAGCTGTTTTTT.

The chain carries TRBV9 and TRBJ2-3, with TRBD1 matching over 11 bases. The CDR3 is 16 amino acids. V shed 3 bases, J shed 3 bases, and the junction held 6 bases outside the gene matches. Looked up from germline, CDR1 is SGDLS and CDR2 is YYNGEE. CDR3 sequence reads: CASSERTGGLTDTQYF. The CDR3 DNA reads as TGTGCCAGCAGCGAAAGGACAGGGGGCTTAACAGATACGCAGTATTTT. The full variable domain, completed using reference TRBV9 and TRBJ2-3, is DSGVTQTPKHLITATGQRVTLRCSPRSGDLSVYWYQQSLDQGLQFLIQYYNGEERAKGNILERFSAQQFPDLHSELNLSSLELGDSALYFCASSERTGGLTDTQYFGPGTRLTVL.

The gene calls are TRBV7-8 and TRBJ2-5; TRBD2 matches 14 bases. This CDR3 comprises 16 residues. Germline CDR1 reads SGHVS; CDR2 reads FQNEAQ. V lost 4 bases, J lost 1 base, and 2 bases stayed unmatched. DNA for the CDR3: TGTGCCAGCAGCTCGGGACTAGCGGGGGTCCAAGAGACCCAGTACTTC. It yields the protein CASSSGLAGVQETQYF. The full variable domain, completed using reference TRBV7-8 and TRBJ2-5, is GAGVSQSPRYKVAKRGQDVALRCDPISGHVSLFWYQQALGQGPEFLTYFQNEAQLDKSGLPSDRFFAERPEGSVSTLKIQRTQQEDSAVYLCASSSGLAGVQETQYFGPGTRLLVL.

This clonotype was observed at least ten times. CDR3 in amino acids: CSARQDGTDTQYF. The CDR3 DNA reads TGCAGTGCTAGACAGGATGGCACAGATACGCAGTATTTT. The V gene is TRBV20-1, the J gene TRBJ2-3, with D unclear. V lost 2 bases and J 1 base, leaving 7 bases between the germline ends. The CDR3 sequence is 13 residues long. Germline values: CDR1 DFQATT, CDR2 SNEGSKA (reference sequence).

The chain carries TRBV20-1 and TRBJ1-3; D call uncertain. The CDR3 extends over 14 amino acids. Trimming shortened V by 4 bases and J by 0 bases, and 10 bases separated the two germline ends. The V gene's germline CDR1 is DFQATT and CDR2 SNEGSKA (reference sequence). CDR3 residues: CSATVIGSGNTIYF. The CDR3 nucleotides read TGCAGTGCTACGGTGATCGGCTCTGGAAACACCATATATTTT.

This clonotype was seen ten or more times. The rearrangement links TRBV7-8 to TRBJ2-7; D ambiguous. The CDR3 is 13 amino acids. CDR1 is SGHVS and CDR2 is FQNEAQ in the germline V gene. Trimming left V 5 bases short and J 0 bases short, with 8 bases between. CDR3 amino acids: CASSKVSSYEQYF. The CDR3, as DNA: TGTGCCAGCAGCAAAGTGAGCTCCTACGAGCAGTACTTC.

In this sample, this clonotype turned up many times. V is TRBV5-1 and J is TRBJ2-1; tentatively, D is TRBD1 (6 bases). CDR1 and CDR2 (germline): SGHRS, YFSETQ. Between the trimmed V and J ends, which lost 4 bases and 0 bases, there was a span of 23 bases. The CDR3 contains 19 residues. CDR3 DNA: TGCGCCAGCAGCCGCGACCGAGGGGGACGTTGGAGCTCCTACAATGAGCAGTTCTTC. Its translation is CASSRDRGGRWSSYNEQFF.

In this sample, this clonotype turned up many times. The gene calls are TRBV4-1 and TRBJ1-1, with 8 bases identical to TRBD1. V shed 2 bases, J shed 2 bases, and the junction held 7 bases outside the gene matches. The CDR3 runs 16 residues. Germline CDR1 and CDR2: MGHRA and YSYEKL. CDR3 sequence: CASSQPYDRGNTEAFF. The CDR3 coding sequence is TGCGCCAGCAGCCAACCCTATGACAGGGGAAACACTGAAGCTTTCTTT.

The rearrangement uses TRBV6-5 and TRBJ1-2; D might be TRBD1 (6 bases). The CDR3 has 16 residues. Germline V gene data show CDR1 as MNHEY and CDR2 as SVGAGI. The V end was cut by 4 bases, the J end by 2 bases, with 17 bases between. The DNA for the CDR3 is TGTGCCAGCAGTTCAACGCGTAGGGGGGGCAACTATGGCTACACCTTC. Encoded protein: CASSSTRRGGNYGYTF.